This T cell receptor beta chain was sequenced in a study of blood T cell repertoires in COVID-19. Study processing details: Estimation of nucleated cell counts was performed using reference gene primer amplification. Generated by immunoSEQ multiplex PCR, the TCRdb table keeps only in-frame clones and is missing some. V and J calls and clone size are those listed in that table; D and trimming were worked out from the DNA. Of fewer than 200,000 clones listed, more than 80% are singletons. The TCR sequence derives from a woman aged 55-69 years with acute or convalescent COVID-19. Source material: peripheral blood.

The CDR3 nucleotides read TGTGCCAGCAGGGGAGTCTACAATGAGCAGTTCTTC. Translating it yields CASRGVYNEQFF. The rearrangement links TRBV25-1 to TRBJ2-1, with a possible D match to TRBD2 (5 bases). With 6 bases removed from V and 3 bases from J, the gap between germline ends came to 6 bases. Germline CDR1 reads MGHDK; CDR2 reads SYGVNS. This CDR3 is built from 12 residues. Combining the CDR3 with reference TRBV25-1 and TRBJ2-1 gives the whole variable domain EADIYQTPRYLVIGTGKKITLECSQTMGHDKMYWYQQDPGMELHLIHYSYGVNSTEKGDLSSESTVSRIRTEHFPLTLESARPSHTSQYLCASRGVYNEQFFGPGTRLTVL.